This T cell receptor (beta chain) was sequenced during a study of T cell responses to AZD1222 COVID-19 vaccine. The repertoire was sequenced with immunoSEQ multiplex PCR; TCRdb's copy has only in-frame clones and lacks some. The data hold approximately 150,000 clones, with roughly 87% observed a single time. Study conclusions and caveats: It should be noted that donors were predominantly white British and more often female, and clonal diversity was possibly underestimated. Increased Spike-specific TCR breadth and depth were observed after two AZD1222 doses.

For this clone: Its antigen is unknown.

CDR3 length: 13 residues. V gave up 2 bases and J gave up 4 bases, with 7 bases separating them. The chain joins TRBV12-3 or TRBV12-4 to TRBJ2-3; tentative D call: TRBD1 (5 bases). The TCR originated in an adult who received the AZD1222 COVID-19 vaccine. This specimen was peripheral blood, taken 28 days after the second AZD1222 dose. The CDR3: CASSLTGPDTQYF. In DNA form, the CDR3 reads TGTGCCAGCAGTTTAACAGGTCCAGATACGCAGTATTTT.